This T cell receptor beta chain was retrieved from a study of shared T cell receptors in the human thymus. Profiled with immunoSEQ multiplex PCR; TCRdb holds only in-frame clones, not every one. The repertoire holds about 380,000 clones, roughly 94% seen once, with 0.015% to 0.02% in the top ten. What was sequenced was thymocytes. This receptor was taken from a human donor.

Written as DNA, the CDR3 is TGTGCCAGCAGTCCTAAGTGGGGTCCTGGCTACACCTTC. Protein product: CASSPKWGPGYTF. The chain carries TRBV27 and TRBJ1-2, with D unresolved. Germline V CDR1 and CDR2: MNHEY, SMNVEV (reference sequence). V lost 5 bases and J 7 bases, leaving 14 bases between the germline ends. The CDR3 is made up of 13 amino acids.